This is a list of T cell receptor beta chains from one sample in a study of T cells expressing NK-cell markers. TCRdb reanalyzed the 5' RACE reads, giving one entry per CDR3 protein sequence and no DNA. The ten top clones account for 1.4% to 1.5%, within a sample of some 460,000 distinct CDR3 sequences. Input material: blood T cells: a sorted CD56 or NKG2C T cell subset, CD4+ or CD8+ T cells, or bulk PBMC T cells (not recorded which). These receptors originate from a woman aged 45-59 years in good health. Both conserved end residues are part of each CDR3. Some rows mark clone size as missing; the rest say once, few, many or name a class of expanded clone.

clone size | J gene | V gene | CDR3 protein
. | TRBJ2-1 | TRBV5-5 | CASSGRASTMYNEQFF
. | TRBJ1-4 | TRBV7-8 | CASSLPGPGEEKLFF
. | TRBJ2-2 | TRBV5-1 | CASSKDAWQGSTGELFF
. | TRBJ2-5 | TRBV3-1 | CASSQGGGGETQYF
. | TRBJ2-3 | TRBV4-1 | CASSPPGLRPYF
. | TRBJ2-3 | TRBV14 | CASSPGLVGTDTQYF
. | TRBJ1-1 | TRBV12-3/TRBV12-4 | CASSSVVGLGAFF
. | TRBJ2-1 | TRBV11-2 | CASRPQGFDEQFF
. | TRBJ2-5 | TRBV11-3 | CASSSGTSGRGETQYF
. | TRBJ1-5 | TRBV5-1 | CASSSTGGHNQPQHF
. | TRBJ2-7 | TRBV5-1 | CASSLGLAGREEQYF
. | TRBJ2-1 | TRBV3-1 | CASSLPRGGKFF
. | TRBJ2-6 | TRBV7-2 | CASSLEVGSGANVLTF
. | TRBJ1-4 | TRBV20-1 | CSARDVRDRMDEKLFF
. | TRBJ2-7 | TRBV4-2 | CASSQETSGRAKQYF
. | TRBJ2-7 | TRBV7-9 | CASSHRDRSSEQYF
. | TRBJ2-1 | TRBV15 | CATRWDRQGEQFF
. | TRBJ2-2 | TRBV5-6 | CASTGGLAGARTGELFF
. | TRBJ1-2 | TRBV29-1 | CSVELGPLSLTF
. | TRBJ2-1 | TRBV6-5 | CASSYGARLAGNLDEQFF
. | TRBJ2-5 | TRBV5-5 | CASSSPSRDRGQTQYF
. | TRBJ1-1 | TRBV6-2/TRBV6-3 | CASNDRIEAFF
. | TRBJ1-1 | TRBV11-3 | CASSSRQSYTEAFF
. | TRBJ1-4 | TRBV6-6 | CASSYEGRRELFF
. | TRBJ2-5 | TRBV30 | CAWATGEKETQYF
. | TRBJ2-1 | TRBV29-1 | CSVGAGVGYNEQFF
. | TRBJ2-1 | TRBV6-2/TRBV6-3 | CASSLPGTSLFF
. | TRBJ2-3 | TRBV7-2 | CASSFVAGGTTDTQYF
. | TRBJ2-2 | TRBV4-1 | CASGRLTGVLRGELFF
. | TRBJ1-5 | TRBV6-5 | CASSYLSGNQPQHF
. | TRBJ1-2 | TRBV24-1 | CATSAPLYGYTF
. | TRBJ2-1 | TRBV7-9 | CASSWGGSWNEQFF
. | TRBJ1-1 | TRBV5-1 | CASKGGRTEAFF
. | TRBJ2-7 | TRBV20-1 | CSAREQLSGEQYF
. | TRBJ1-2 | TRBV4-1 | CASSQDGYVYGYTF
medium-sized | TRBJ2-3 | TRBV5-1 | CASSLARYTDTQYF
. | TRBJ1-6 | TRBV30 | CAWSDSEYSPLHF
. | TRBJ1-5 | TRBV29-1 | CSAARGGNQPQHF
. | TRBJ2-3 | TRBV18 | CASSSITGLTDTQYF
. | TRBJ1-1 | TRBV24-1 | CATRKDRGPEAFF
. | TRBJ2-5 | TRBV7-9 | CASSKFGRTGIRETQYF
. | TRBJ1-5 | TRBV4-2 | CASSQGDREESEPQHF
. | TRBJ1-1 | TRBV6-5 | CASSYVGINRPEAFF
. | TRBJ2-1 | TRBV19 | CATSQRDRVSNEQFF
. | TRBJ1-1 | TRBV10-3 | CAIIGTGGQAFF
. | TRBJ1-5 | TRBV12-3/TRBV12-4 | CASSLRGRAYNQPQHF
. | TRBJ1-5 | TRBV11-2 | CASSLDLASNQPQHF
. | TRBJ1-2 | TRBV6-1 | CASRGTGDYGYTF
. | TRBJ1-5 | TRBV19 | CASSIGTQPGSNQPQHF